The entry that follows covers one T cell receptor beta chain sequence. The data were taken from a study of blood T cell repertoires in COVID-19. For the study at large: Acute and convalescent COVID-19 samples came from the United States, Italy and Spain.

The ends lost 7 bases at V and 8 bases at J; junction bases unmatched: 14. The length of the CDR3 is 15 residues. Looked up from germline, CDR1 is MNHEY and CDR2 is SMNVEV (reference sequence). The repertoire was sequenced with immunoSEQ multiplex PCR; TCRdb's copy has only in-frame clones and lacks some. The sample consists of 160,000 or so clones, about 79% of them appearing once. The study drew participants aged roughly 18 to 95 years from some 25 US areas. Participants were placed into cohorts based on the clinical history they reported. Two negative PCRs, clearance, or symptom resolution characterized the recovered Cohort 3 donors.

The sample was PBMCs or T cells enriched from blood (not recorded which). The rearrangement uses TRBV27 and TRBJ1-2, with 9 bases aligning to TRBD1. This sequence was found in a man in his fifties who had recovered from COVID-19. In DNA form, the CDR3 reads TGTGCCAGCACCACGGGTACAGGGGGCACGAAGGGCTACACCTTC. Translated, it gives CASTTGTGGTKGYTF.